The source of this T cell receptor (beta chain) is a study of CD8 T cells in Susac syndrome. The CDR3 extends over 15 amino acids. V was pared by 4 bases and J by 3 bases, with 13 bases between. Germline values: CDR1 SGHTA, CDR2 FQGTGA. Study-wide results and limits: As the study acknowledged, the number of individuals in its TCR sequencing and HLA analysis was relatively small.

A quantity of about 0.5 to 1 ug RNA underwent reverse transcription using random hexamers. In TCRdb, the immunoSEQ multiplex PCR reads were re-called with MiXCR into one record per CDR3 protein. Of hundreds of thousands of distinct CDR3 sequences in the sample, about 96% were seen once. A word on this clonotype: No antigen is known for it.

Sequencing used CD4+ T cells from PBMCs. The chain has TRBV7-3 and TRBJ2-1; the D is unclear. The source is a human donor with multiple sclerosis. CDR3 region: CASSSQIGRYNEQFF. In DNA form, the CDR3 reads TGTGCCAGCAGCTCACAGATCGGGCGCTACAATGAGCAGTTCTTC.